A single sample gave rise to the 4 T cell receptor beta chains below, sequenced in a study of T-cell reconstitution after alpha-beta-depleted transplantation in children. Unique molecular identifiers were incorporated when the TCRbeta library was constructed. From the PCR reads, TCRdb called clonotypes with MiXCR, one entry per CDR3 protein. The repertoire holds some 75,000 distinct CDR3 sequences, with 6% to 8% as singletons. The material sequenced was PBMCs from the stem cell graft donor, taken from the stem cell graft. The receptors originated from a human donor who donated a stem cell graft to a child with acute lymphoblastic leukemia.

This clonotype was detected many times. The CDR3 DNA sequence: TGTGCCAGCAGCGGGGGTAGGGGGGCCAACGTCCTGACTTTC. This sequence encodes CASSGGRGANVLTF. The chain couples TRBV9 to TRBJ2-6, with D unresolved. Between the trimmed V and J ends, which lost 3 bases and 4 bases, there was a span of 8 bases. Germline CDR1 is SGDLS and CDR2 is YYNGEE. The CDR3 is 14 amino acids.

This clonotype was counted many times. CDR3 coding DNA: TGTGCCAGCAGCTTAGAGGGGGGGGGGCCTAGCACAGATACGCAGTATTTT. Residues: CASSLEGGGPSTDTQYF. The rearrangement joins TRBV11-2 to TRBJ2-3; maybe TRBD2 (7 bases). Germline CDR1 is SGHAT and CDR2 is FQNNGV. The germline V and J ends were trimmed by 0 bases and 0 bases, with 13 bases remaining between them. This CDR3 is 17 amino acids long.

This clonotype was detected ten times or more. J is TRBJ2-2 and V is TRBV5-5; no definite D call. V shed 2 bases and J shed 7 bases, with 18 bases lying between them. The length of the CDR3 is 16 residues. CDR1 and CDR2 (germline): SGHKS, YYEKEE (reference sequence). As DNA, the CDR3 is TGTGCCAGCAGCTTAGCCCCGACAACGGATAGCGGGGAGCTGTTTTTT. Its translation is CASSLAPTTDSGELFF.

The table lists this clonotype with many counts. The chain links TRBV10-2 to TRBJ2-7, with D possibly TRBD1 on 6 matching bases. Trimming took off 10 bases at V and 0 bases at J, with 19 bases between the two ends. CDR1 WSHSY and CDR2 SAAADI come from the germline V gene. The CDR3 is 15 residues long. CDR3 in amino acids: CATTGPGHSSYEQYF. The DNA for the CDR3 is TGCGCCACTACCGGGCCGGGACACAGCTCCTACGAGCAGTACTTC.